The 32 T cell receptor beta chains reported below all come from one sample, sequenced in a study of cytomegalovirus exposure and HLA in healthy donors. PCR involved 60 Vbeta and 13 Jbeta primers. Measured with immunoSEQ multiplex PCR; TCRdb has only the in-frame clones, and not every one. The sample table sets out around 200,000 clones. The sequenced sample was PBMCs. The receptors were sampled from a girl aged 2 to 10 in good health and CMV-seropositive.

The rearrangement uses TRBV5-1 and TRBJ2-5; 7 bases match TRBD2. The CDR3 covers 15 residues. Looked up from germline, CDR1 is SGHRS and CDR2 is YFSETQ. V lost 1 base to trimming and J lost 4 bases; unmatched junction nucleotides: 7. The chain's CDR3 is CASSLFSGLGETQYF. CDR3 in DNA: TGCGCCAGCAGCTTGTTTAGCGGGTTGGGAGAGACCCAGTACTTC.

This chain links TRBV28 with TRBJ2-7, with 7 bases fitting TRBD1. CDR1 is MDHEN and CDR2 is SYDVKM in the germline V gene. V shed 4 bases, J shed 4 bases, and the junction held 13 bases outside the gene matches. The CDR3 length is 16 residues. CDR3 region: CASSYAFKTGSYEQYF. CDR3 nucleotide sequence: TGTGCCAGCAGTTACGCCTTTAAGACAGGGTCATACGAGCAGTACTTC.

This chain's CDR3 is CASSAGTSGGFGQFF. CDR3 in DNA: TGTGCCAGCAGCGCCGGGACTAGCGGGGGGTTCGGGCAGTTCTTC. The J gene is TRBJ2-1, the V gene TRBV9; the match to TRBD2 covers 15 bases. Trimming at V came to 3 bases and at J to 12 bases, leaving 7 bases not matched to a gene. This CDR3 has 15 residues. Germline CDR1 is SGDLS and CDR2 is YYNGEE.

This chain uses TRBV28 with TRBJ1-2; 7 positions agree with TRBD1. Germline V gene lookup returns CDR1 MDHEN and CDR2 SYDVKM. The trim removed 0 bases at V and 2 bases at J, leaving 3 bases unmatched. CDR3 length equals 15 residues. CDR3 nucleotide sequence: TGTGCCAGCAGTTTATGGACGACAGGGAACTATGGCTACACCTTC. Translating it yields CASSLWTTGNYGYTF.

The V gene is TRBV21-1, the J gene TRBJ1-4; the D segment call TRBD1 is taken from the table without a DNA check. TRBV21-1 is a recognized pseudogene. The CDR3 is made up of 15 amino acids. CDR3 protein: CASSNDRGYGEKLFF. The CDR3 coding sequence is TGTGCCAGCAGCAACGACAGGGGGTATGGCGAAAAACTGTTTTTT.

The chain joins TRBV19 to TRBJ2-1; TRBD2 matches at 10 bases. Germline values: CDR1 LNHDA, CDR2 SQIVND (reference sequence). J gave up 2 bases and V 4 bases, and 11 bases lay outside the gene matches. This CDR3 is built from 18 residues. CDR3 residues: CASSNPSGSSETYNEQFF. The CDR3, as DNA: TGTGCCAGTAGTAATCCTAGCGGGAGTTCCGAAACCTACAATGAGCAGTTCTTC.

V and J are TRBV5-1 and TRBJ2-3; TRBD1 matches 8 bases. The ends lost 4 bases at V and 2 bases at J; junction bases unmatched: 9. The CDR3 has 16 residues. Looked up from germline, CDR1 is SGHRS and CDR2 is YFSETQ. For the CDR3, the DNA is TGCGCCAGCAGCCTAAAAAGACAGGGGAACACAGATACGCAGTATTTT. Protein sequence: CASSLKRQGNTDTQYF.

V gene TRBV28 combines with J gene TRBJ1-2; a possible D gene is TRBD1 (5 bases). V gave up 1 base and J gave up 4 bases, with 7 bases separating them. Germline V lookup: CDR1 MDHEN, CDR2 SYDVKM. There are 13 residues in the CDR3. The CDR3 sequence: CASSLLGVYGYTF. DNA for the CDR3: TGTGCCAGCAGTTTATTAGGGGTCTATGGCTACACCTTC.

V gene TRBV6-1 combines with J gene TRBJ1-1; D is possibly TRBD1 (6 bases). The V gene's germline CDR1 is MNHNS and CDR2 SASEGT. The CDR3 totals 13 residues. Trimming took 4 bases from V and 7 from J, leaving 13 bases between them. CDR3 nucleotide sequence: TGTGCCAGCAGTGTATTAGGGGGGGGTGAAGCTTTCTTT. Residues: CASSVLGGGEAFF.

The V gene is TRBV5-1, the J gene TRBJ2-5; 7 bases agree with TRBD1. The CDR3 runs to 15 residues. Germline lookup yields CDR1 SGHRS and CDR2 YFSETQ. After removal of 0 bases from V and 5 bases from J, the junction contained 7 bases not matched to a gene. The CDR3 loop reads CASSLVTGMRETQYF. The CDR3 coding sequence is TGCGCCAGCAGCTTGGTGACAGGGATGCGGGAGACCCAGTACTTC.

This chain joins TRBV18 and TRBJ2-7, with 10 bases fitting TRBD2. The CDR3 is made up of 18 amino acids. Trimming at V came to 1 base and at J to 2 bases, leaving 11 bases not matched to a gene. Germline values: CDR1 KGHSH, CDR2 LQKENI. The CDR3 sequence: CASSPLPTSGTNPYEQYF. CDR3 sequence (DNA): TGTGCCAGCTCACCACTGCCTACTAGCGGGACGAACCCCTACGAGCAGTACTTC.

V is TRBV30 and J is TRBJ1-5, with a possible D match to TRBD1 (5 bases). Trimming left V 4 bases short and J 6 bases short, with 19 bases between. Germline V gene lookup returns CDR1 GTSNPN and CDR2 SVGIG (reference sequence). This CDR3 spans 15 amino acids. The CDR3 loop reads CAWTQGLGGSQPQHF. For the CDR3, the DNA is TGTGCCTGGACCCAGGGCCTCGGGGGGTCTCAGCCCCAGCATTTT. Full variable domain (outside the CDR3, taken from reference TRBV30 and TRBJ1-5): SQTIHQWPATLVQPVGSPLSLECTVEGTSNPNLYWYRQAAGRGLQLLFYSVGIGQISSEVPQNLSASRPQDRQFILSSKKLLLSDSGFYLCAWTQGLGGSQPQHFGDGTRLSIL.

The chain carries TRBV18 and TRBJ2-7; 10 nucleotides align to TRBD2. This CDR3 has 15 residues. V lost 6 bases, J lost 3 bases, and 8 bases stayed unmatched. Per germline, CDR1 KGHSH and CDR2 LQKENI. Here the CDR3 reads CASSPTSGARYEQYF. CDR3 nucleotides: TGTGCCAGCTCGCCTACTAGCGGGGCACGCTACGAGCAGTACTTC.

The chain is built from TRBV5-1 and TRBJ2-1; 8 bases map to TRBD1. With V trimmed by 2 bases and J by 0 bases, 4 bases remained unmatched. This CDR3 is built from 16 residues. Germline V gene lookup returns CDR1 SGHRS and CDR2 YFSETQ. The CDR3 DNA reads as TGCGCCAGCAGCTTAGGGACAGGCGTCTCCTACAATGAGCAGTTCTTC. Its protein is CASSLGTGVSYNEQFF.

The chain couples TRBV4-2 to TRBJ2-7, with no clear D. This CDR3 region has 14 residues. Per the germline V gene, CDR1 is LGHNA and CDR2 is YNFKEQ. Trimming cost V 0 bases and J 4 bases, with 10 bases left between them. CDR3 sequence reads: CASSQDPRVYEQYF. The CDR3 region has the DNA TGTGCCAGCAGCCAAGATCCACGGGTTTACGAGCAGTACTTC.

V usage is TRBV2 and J usage is TRBJ1-1; D is uncertain. V was trimmed by 6 bases and J by 2 bases, leaving 13 bases between them. This CDR3 is 14 amino acids long. CDR1 is SNHLY, CDR2 FYNNEI, per germline. CDR3 in amino acids: CASRAFKFNTEAFF. The CDR3 coding sequence is TGTGCCAGCAGGGCTTTTAAATTTAACACTGAAGCTTTCTTT.

The rearrangement joins TRBV5-1 to TRBJ1-1; TRBD1 matches at 7 bases. This CDR3 has 14 residues. Per the germline V gene, CDR1 is SGHRS and CDR2 is YFSETQ. The trim removed 0 bases at V and 5 bases at J, leaving 4 bases unmatched. In DNA, the CDR3 is TGCGCCAGCAGCTTGGGAACAGGGGAAACTGAAGCTTTCTTT. It is translated as CASSLGTGETEAFF.

This rearrangement joins TRBV6-5 to TRBJ2-2; D ambiguous. Trimming removed 6 bases from V and 4 bases from J, with 15 bases in between. The CDR3 loop spans 15 amino acids. Germline assignment: CDR1 MNHEY and CDR2 SVGAGI. CDR3 loop: CASSLLEPSTGELFF. CDR3 nucleotides: TGTGCCAGCAGCCTCCTAGAACCGAGCACCGGGGAGCTGTTTTTT.

The rearrangement uses TRBV9 and TRBJ2-3; 7 nucleotides agree with TRBD2. The CDR3 sequence is 15 residues long. V was pared by 2 bases and J by 1 base, with 4 bases of the junction left unmatched. Germline V CDR1 and CDR2: SGDLS, YYNGEE. The CDR3 protein is CASSVEGGGTDTQYF. Written as DNA, the CDR3 is TGTGCCAGCAGCGTCGAGGGAGGGGGCACAGATACGCAGTATTTT.

CDR3 loop: CASSLRFHTGAGANVLTF. The CDR3 coding sequence is TGTGCCAGCAGTTTAAGGTTCCACACAGGGGCTGGGGCCAACGTCCTGACTTTC. The genes are TRBV28 and TRBJ2-6; 7 bases fit TRBD1. There are 18 residues in the CDR3. The junction had 9 bases not matched to a gene; V was cut back by 2 bases and J by 2 bases. CDR1 and CDR2 (germline): MDHEN, SYDVKM.

The chain has TRBV4-1 and TRBJ1-2; D is perhaps TRBD1 (5 bases). Per the germline V gene, CDR1 is MGHRA and CDR2 is YSYEKL. V dropped 3 bases and J dropped 1 base, with 15 bases sitting between them. CDR3 length: 16 amino acids. This CDR3 reads CASSHYDRNRNYGYTF. CDR3 bases: TGCGCCAGCAGCCATTATGACAGAAACCGTAACTATGGCTACACCTTC.

The CDR3 protein is CASSGTGLPPSGTQYF. The CDR3 DNA follows: TGCGCCAGCAGCGGAACGGGACTACCTCCTTCTGGGACCCAGTACTTC. V and J are TRBV5-1 and TRBJ2-5; the match to TRBD2 covers 7 bases. The germline V gene encodes CDR1 SGHRS and CDR2 YFSETQ. Trimming at V came to 4 bases and at J to 7 bases, leaving 16 bases not matched to a gene. The CDR3 runs to 16 residues. Based on the CDR3 plus reference TRBV5-1 and TRBJ2-5, the full variable domain is KAGVTQTPRYLIKTRGQQVTLSCSPISGHRSVSWYQQTPGQGLQFLFEYFSETQRNKGNFPGRFSGRQFSNSRSEMNVSTLELGDSALYLCASSGTGLPPSGTQYFGPGTRLLVL.

This chain connects TRBV10-2 to TRBJ2-3, with a tentative D call TRBD2 (6 bases). V lost 0 bases to trimming and J lost 3 bases, with 19 bases between them. The CDR3 runs to 18 residues. CDR1 and CDR2 from the germline V gene are WSHSY and SAAADI. The CDR3 bases are TGCGCCAGCAGTGAGTCCGGACCGGGACTGGATCCAACAGATACGCAGTATTTT. Its protein product is CASSESGPGLDPTDTQYF.

The rearrangement joins TRBV7-2 to TRBJ2-2, with 9 bases fitting TRBD1. The CDR3 has 15 amino acids. V was clipped by 4 bases and J by 5 bases; unmatched bases: 5. Germline-derived CDR1 and CDR2 are SGHTA and FQGNSA. The CDR3 region has the DNA TGTGCCAGCAGCTCACAGGGGGCTGGGACCGGGGAGCTGTTTTTT. Amino acid sequence: CASSSQGAGTGELFF.

The chain links TRBV11-3 to TRBJ2-1; maybe TRBD2 (5 bases). The V and J ends lost 0 bases and 6 bases respectively, with 12 bases between them. In germline, CDR1 is SGHNT, CDR2 YENEEA. The length of the CDR3 is 15 residues. Here the CDR3 DNA reads TGTGCCAGCAGCTTAGAGGCGGGCTGGAGCAATGAGCAGTTCTTC. Translated, it gives CASSLEAGWSNEQFF. The variable domain in full, with the rest retrieved from reference TRBV11-3 and TRBJ2-1, is EAGVVQSPRYKIIEKKQPVAFWCNPISGHNTLYWYLQNLGQGPELLIRYENEEAVDDSQLPKDRFSAERLKGVDSTLKIQPAELGDSAVYLCASSLEAGWSNEQFFGPGTRLTVL.

This chain connects TRBV13 to TRBJ2-1; 8 bases align to TRBD2. CDR3 length: 14 residues. Losses at the gene ends were 3 bases for V and 9 bases for J; bases not matched to a gene: 7. In germline, CDR1 is PRHDT, CDR2 FYEKMQ (reference sequence). CDR3 residues: CASSLGLGKGEQFF. CDR3 bases: TGTGCCAGCAGCTTGGGACTAGGAAAGGGTGAGCAGTTCTTC.

The gene calls are TRBV7-3 and TRBJ2-7; possibly TRBD2 for D (5 bases). The CDR3 extends over 14 amino acids. Looked up from germline, CDR1 is SGHTA and CDR2 is FQGTGA. V was pared by 5 bases and J by 6 bases, with 17 bases between. CDR3 sequence (DNA): TGTGCCAGCAGCCCGACTAATGTCAGCCCCGAGCAGTACTTC. It specifies CASSPTNVSPEQYF.

The chain uses TRBV14 and TRBJ2-5; 7 bases are shared with TRBD1. Germline values: CDR1 SGHDN, CDR2 FVKESK. Losses at the gene ends were 4 bases for V and 2 bases for J; bases not matched to a gene: 10. CDR3 size: 16 residues. The CDR3 protein is CASSRRRWDRQETQYF. The CDR3 DNA reads TGTGCCAGCAGCCGCCGGAGATGGGACAGACAAGAGACCCAGTACTTC.

The genes are TRBV5-6 and TRBJ2-2; TRBD2 matches 11 bases. This CDR3 is 16 amino acids long. Looked up from germline, CDR1 is SGHDT and CDR2 is YYEEEE. V lost 3 bases and J lost 3; bases outside the gene matches: 4. The chain's CDR3 is CASSYGTSGYTGELFF. Written as DNA, the CDR3 is TGTGCCAGCAGCTATGGGACTAGCGGTTACACCGGGGAGCTGTTTTTT.

The chain links TRBV13 to TRBJ2-7; 7 bases fit TRBD1. J lost 5 bases, V lost 0 bases, and 13 bases had no gene match. The CDR3 runs 17 residues. The germline V gene encodes CDR1 PRHDT and CDR2 FYEKMQ (reference sequence). CDR3 coding DNA: TGTGCCAGCAGCTTAGGCAAGGGGGCGAATGCACGCGACGAGCAGTACTTC. Translated, it gives CASSLGKGANARDEQYF. Drawing the rest from reference TRBV13 and TRBJ2-7, the complete variable domain is AAGVIQSPRHLIKEKRETATLKCYPIPRHDTVYWYQQGPGQDPQFLISFYEKMQSDKGSIPDRFSAQQFSDYHSELNMSSLELGDSALYFCASSLGKGANARDEQYFGPGTRLTVT.

CDR3 DNA: TGTGCCAGCAGCAATGATGGTATGCAGATCCAGGACTCTGGGGCCAACGTCCTGACTTTC. This gives the protein CASSNDGMQIQDSGANVLTF. The rearrangement joins TRBV21-1 to TRBJ2-6; the table gives TRBD1 as D, unverified against the DNA. TRBV21-1 is termed a pseudogene. The CDR3 loop spans 20 amino acids.

V is TRBV28 and J is TRBJ1-1; D is uncertain. CDR3 length equals 15 residues. The germline V gene encodes CDR1 MDHEN and CDR2 SYDVKM. V dropped 1 base and J dropped 2 bases, with 11 bases sitting between them. The CDR3 loop reads CASSLFGDSNTEAFF. The CDR3 bases are TGTGCCAGCAGTTTATTTGGAGATTCAAACACTGAAGCTTTCTTT.